Below are 15 T cell receptor beta chains sequenced from a single sample in a study of spatial heterogeneity in lung cancer. The time point was: sample taken at primary tumor resection. Notes on the study in general: The study found that expanded intratumoral alpha and beta TCR counts tracked tumor mutation counts.

Via MiXCR, TCRdb re-called the 5' RACE reads, giving one row per CDR3 protein. The sample has 4,400 or so distinct CDR3 sequences; roughly an eighth are singletons. Their antigen targets remain unknown. The sequencing here drew on lung tumor tissue, taken at surgery. These receptors came from a male donor with early-stage non-small cell lung cancer.

This clonotype is medium-sized. The V and J genes are TRBV5-6 and TRBJ2-2; a weak D match, TRBD2 (5 bases). The CDR3 spans 15 residues. From germline, CDR1 is SGHDT and CDR2 YYEEEE. V dropped 2 bases and J dropped 6 bases, with 14 bases sitting between them. The CDR3 sequence is CASSLGLADAGELFF. The CDR3 DNA reads as TGTGCCAGCAGCTTAGGCCTAGCCGACGCCGGGGAGCTGTTTTTT.

The chain joins TRBV10-2 to TRBJ2-4; D not certain. V gave up 4 bases and J gave up 7 bases, with 5 bases separating them. This CDR3 is 11 amino acids long. CDR1 and CDR2 (germline): WSHSY, SAAADI. CDR3 in amino acids: CASSVGNIQYF. CDR3 nucleotides: TGCGCCAGCAGTGTGGGGAACATTCAGTACTTC.

V gene TRBV24-1 combines with J gene TRBJ2-3, with 11 bases that match TRBD1. Germline assignment: CDR1 KGHDR and CDR2 SFDVKD. V was pared by 5 bases and J by 5 bases, with 8 bases of the junction left unmatched. CDR3 length equals 16 residues. The chain's CDR3 is CATSALRTGGQDTQYF. The DNA for the CDR3 is TGTGCCACCAGTGCTCTTCGGACAGGGGGCCAAGATACGCAGTATTTT.

Sample share makes this clonotype medium-sized (0.01 to 0.1%). This chain uses TRBV6-5 with TRBJ2-3; D is possibly TRBD2 (5 bases). Per the germline V gene, CDR1 is MNHEY and CDR2 is SVGAGI. The CDR3 totals 13 residues. V was trimmed by 8 bases and J by 3 bases, leaving 12 bases between them. Here the CDR3 reads CASQTSGTDTQYF. The CDR3 DNA follows: TGTGCCAGCCAAACGTCGGGAACAGATACGCAGTATTTT.

By its share, this clonotype is medium-sized. This chain uses TRBV5-4 with TRBJ2-2, with no clear D. V lost 6 bases to trimming and J lost 0 bases, with 9 bases between them. This CDR3 comprises 14 residues. Germline lookup yields CDR1 SGHNT and CDR2 YYREEE (reference sequence). The DNA for the CDR3 is TGTGCCAGCATAGACCCCTCGAACACCGGGGAGCTGTTTTTT. This translates into CASIDPSNTGELFF.

By its share, this clonotype is medium-sized. The rearrangement joins TRBV6-1 to TRBJ2-1, with 10 bases that match TRBD2. This CDR3 is built from 17 residues. V lost 0 bases and J lost 1; bases outside the gene matches: 3. Germline V gene data show CDR1 as MNHNS and CDR2 as SASEGT. CDR3 in DNA: TGTGCCAGCAGTGAAGCGGGACTAGCGTTATCCTACAATGAGCAGTTCTTC. Residues: CASSEAGLALSYNEQFF.

V usage is TRBV20-1 and J usage is TRBJ1-1; a weak D match, TRBD1 (6 bases). The CDR3 has 13 residues. Deletions cut 6 bases from V and 6 bases from J, with 17 bases between. Germline assignment: CDR1 DFQATT and CDR2 SNEGSKA (reference sequence). The DNA of the CDR3 is TGCAGTGCCAAGACGGGGGGACACGCTGAAGCTTTCTTT. This gives the protein CSAKTGGHAEAFF.

This clonotype was observed at least ten times. The chain is built from TRBV5-1 and TRBJ1-1; D gene unclear. The V end was cut by 5 bases, the J end by 2 bases, with 7 bases between. This CDR3 is 12 amino acids long. Germline loops: CDR1 SGHRS, CDR2 YFSETQ. Here the CDR3 DNA reads TGCGCCAGCAGATCAGTTAACACTGAAGCTTTCTTT. This gives the protein CASRSVNTEAFF. The full variable domain, with the rest looked up from reference TRBV5-1 and TRBJ1-1, is KAGVTQTPRYLIKTRGQQVTLSCSPISGHRSVSWYQQTPGQGLQFLFEYFSETQRNKGNFPGRFSGRQFSNSRSEMNVSTLELGDSALYLCASRSVNTEAFFGQGTRLTVV.

This clonotype showed up many times. V usage is TRBV10-3 and J usage is TRBJ2-5; tentatively, D is TRBD2 (6 bases). The CDR3 extends over 15 amino acids. V lost 3 bases to trimming and J lost 0 bases, with 11 bases between them. CDR1 and CDR2 from the germline V gene are ENHRY and SYGVKD. The CDR3 protein is CAISDGAGNQETQYF. The CDR3, as DNA: TGTGCCATCAGTGATGGGGCGGGGAACCAAGAGACCCAGTACTTC.

The J gene is TRBJ2-5, the V gene TRBV27; D unclear. Per germline, CDR1 MNHEY and CDR2 SMNVEV (reference sequence). The germline V and J ends were trimmed by 6 bases and 7 bases, with 15 bases remaining between them. The CDR3 is 13 amino acids. The CDR3 region is CASRGVTSLTQYF. The CDR3 coding sequence is TGTGCCAGCAGAGGAGTAACCTCTTTGACCCAGTACTTC.

This clonotype was found many times. The chain carries TRBV27 and TRBJ2-3; 12 nucleotides line up with TRBD2. The length of the CDR3 is 14 residues. Germline V gives CDR1 MNHEY, CDR2 SMNVEV (reference sequence). The ends lost 3 bases at V and 10 bases at J; junction bases unmatched: 5. CDR3 amino acids: CASSFLAGGVAQYF. In DNA form, the CDR3 reads TGTGCCAGCAGTTTTCTAGCGGGAGGGGTGGCGCAGTATTTT.

This clonotype has ten or more counts. This rearrangement joins TRBV6-6 to TRBJ1-2; a possible D gene is TRBD1 (6 bases). V was shortened by 5 bases and J by 8 bases, with 15 bases between the two germline ends. There are 13 residues in the CDR3. Germline CDR1 and CDR2: MNHNY and SVGAGI (reference sequence). CDR3 bases: TGTGCCAGCAGTCCCTGGGAGGGGGGAGGCTACACCTTC. The encoded protein is CASSPWEGGGYTF.

This clonotype is medium-sized in the sample. The chain links TRBV4-3 to TRBJ2-7; D call uncertain. V lost 0 bases, J lost 1 base, and 10 bases lay in between. The CDR3 sequence is 15 residues long. The germline V gene encodes CDR1 LGHNA and CDR2 YSLEER. The CDR3 DNA follows: TGCGCCAGCAGCCAAGATAGCTCACTATCCTACGAGCAGTACTTC. It translates to CASSQDSSLSYEQYF.

This clonotype is judged medium-sized (0.01 to 0.1%). The chain uses TRBV5-1 and TRBJ2-1; 10 bases are a match to TRBD2. CDR1 and CDR2 (germline): SGHRS, YFSETQ. This CDR3 has 15 residues. V lost 4 bases and J lost 2; bases outside the gene matches: 3. The CDR3 DNA follows: TGCGCCAGCAGCCCTACTAGCGGGGCCTACAATGAGCAGTTCTTC. The encoded protein is CASSPTSGAYNEQFF.

The chain uses TRBV3-1 and TRBJ1-2, with a weak D call TRBD1 (6 bases). CDR1 LGHDT and CDR2 YNNKEL come from the germline V gene (reference sequence). The V and J ends lost 1 base and 6 bases respectively, with 12 bases between them. The CDR3 has 14 amino acids. The CDR3 reads CASSQGRGAHGYTF. CDR3 coding DNA: TGTGCCAGCAGCCAAGGGCGGGGGGCCCATGGCTACACCTTC.